This entry features one TCR beta chain sequence. Its specificity is unknown. This sample is part of a study of T-cell reconstitution after alpha-beta-depleted transplantation in children. Preparation of the TCRbeta library was carried out with unique molecular identifiers. TCRdb independently ran MiXCR on the PCR reads; one entry per CDR3 protein. The sample shows fewer than 450,000 distinct CDR3 sequences, around 15% of them seen only once. The CDR3 is 18 amino acids. Germline lookup yields CDR1 LGHNA and CDR2 YSLEER. V was trimmed by 0 bases and J by 0 bases, leaving 17 bases between them. Findings of the study overall: Recipient T cells and thymic progenitors that survived gave rise to the high TCRbeta diversity observed at day 60 in some patients. Most T-cell counts and diversity one year after the transplant came from T cells that were newly produced.

The starting material was PBMCs, mostly from graft donor cells, obtained 360 days after TCRalphabeta/CD19-depleted stem cell transplant. The chain uses TRBV4-3 and TRBJ1-1; tentatively, D is TRBD1 (5 bases). This receptor was taken from a male patient between 2 and 15 years old who had a stem cell transplant for acute lymphoblastic leukemia, so the T cells may come from the graft donor. CDR3 in DNA: TGCGCCAGCAGCCAAGATCTTCACCCAGGGTCTCTGAACACTGAAGCTTTCTTT. Its protein is CASSQDLHPGSLNTEAFF.